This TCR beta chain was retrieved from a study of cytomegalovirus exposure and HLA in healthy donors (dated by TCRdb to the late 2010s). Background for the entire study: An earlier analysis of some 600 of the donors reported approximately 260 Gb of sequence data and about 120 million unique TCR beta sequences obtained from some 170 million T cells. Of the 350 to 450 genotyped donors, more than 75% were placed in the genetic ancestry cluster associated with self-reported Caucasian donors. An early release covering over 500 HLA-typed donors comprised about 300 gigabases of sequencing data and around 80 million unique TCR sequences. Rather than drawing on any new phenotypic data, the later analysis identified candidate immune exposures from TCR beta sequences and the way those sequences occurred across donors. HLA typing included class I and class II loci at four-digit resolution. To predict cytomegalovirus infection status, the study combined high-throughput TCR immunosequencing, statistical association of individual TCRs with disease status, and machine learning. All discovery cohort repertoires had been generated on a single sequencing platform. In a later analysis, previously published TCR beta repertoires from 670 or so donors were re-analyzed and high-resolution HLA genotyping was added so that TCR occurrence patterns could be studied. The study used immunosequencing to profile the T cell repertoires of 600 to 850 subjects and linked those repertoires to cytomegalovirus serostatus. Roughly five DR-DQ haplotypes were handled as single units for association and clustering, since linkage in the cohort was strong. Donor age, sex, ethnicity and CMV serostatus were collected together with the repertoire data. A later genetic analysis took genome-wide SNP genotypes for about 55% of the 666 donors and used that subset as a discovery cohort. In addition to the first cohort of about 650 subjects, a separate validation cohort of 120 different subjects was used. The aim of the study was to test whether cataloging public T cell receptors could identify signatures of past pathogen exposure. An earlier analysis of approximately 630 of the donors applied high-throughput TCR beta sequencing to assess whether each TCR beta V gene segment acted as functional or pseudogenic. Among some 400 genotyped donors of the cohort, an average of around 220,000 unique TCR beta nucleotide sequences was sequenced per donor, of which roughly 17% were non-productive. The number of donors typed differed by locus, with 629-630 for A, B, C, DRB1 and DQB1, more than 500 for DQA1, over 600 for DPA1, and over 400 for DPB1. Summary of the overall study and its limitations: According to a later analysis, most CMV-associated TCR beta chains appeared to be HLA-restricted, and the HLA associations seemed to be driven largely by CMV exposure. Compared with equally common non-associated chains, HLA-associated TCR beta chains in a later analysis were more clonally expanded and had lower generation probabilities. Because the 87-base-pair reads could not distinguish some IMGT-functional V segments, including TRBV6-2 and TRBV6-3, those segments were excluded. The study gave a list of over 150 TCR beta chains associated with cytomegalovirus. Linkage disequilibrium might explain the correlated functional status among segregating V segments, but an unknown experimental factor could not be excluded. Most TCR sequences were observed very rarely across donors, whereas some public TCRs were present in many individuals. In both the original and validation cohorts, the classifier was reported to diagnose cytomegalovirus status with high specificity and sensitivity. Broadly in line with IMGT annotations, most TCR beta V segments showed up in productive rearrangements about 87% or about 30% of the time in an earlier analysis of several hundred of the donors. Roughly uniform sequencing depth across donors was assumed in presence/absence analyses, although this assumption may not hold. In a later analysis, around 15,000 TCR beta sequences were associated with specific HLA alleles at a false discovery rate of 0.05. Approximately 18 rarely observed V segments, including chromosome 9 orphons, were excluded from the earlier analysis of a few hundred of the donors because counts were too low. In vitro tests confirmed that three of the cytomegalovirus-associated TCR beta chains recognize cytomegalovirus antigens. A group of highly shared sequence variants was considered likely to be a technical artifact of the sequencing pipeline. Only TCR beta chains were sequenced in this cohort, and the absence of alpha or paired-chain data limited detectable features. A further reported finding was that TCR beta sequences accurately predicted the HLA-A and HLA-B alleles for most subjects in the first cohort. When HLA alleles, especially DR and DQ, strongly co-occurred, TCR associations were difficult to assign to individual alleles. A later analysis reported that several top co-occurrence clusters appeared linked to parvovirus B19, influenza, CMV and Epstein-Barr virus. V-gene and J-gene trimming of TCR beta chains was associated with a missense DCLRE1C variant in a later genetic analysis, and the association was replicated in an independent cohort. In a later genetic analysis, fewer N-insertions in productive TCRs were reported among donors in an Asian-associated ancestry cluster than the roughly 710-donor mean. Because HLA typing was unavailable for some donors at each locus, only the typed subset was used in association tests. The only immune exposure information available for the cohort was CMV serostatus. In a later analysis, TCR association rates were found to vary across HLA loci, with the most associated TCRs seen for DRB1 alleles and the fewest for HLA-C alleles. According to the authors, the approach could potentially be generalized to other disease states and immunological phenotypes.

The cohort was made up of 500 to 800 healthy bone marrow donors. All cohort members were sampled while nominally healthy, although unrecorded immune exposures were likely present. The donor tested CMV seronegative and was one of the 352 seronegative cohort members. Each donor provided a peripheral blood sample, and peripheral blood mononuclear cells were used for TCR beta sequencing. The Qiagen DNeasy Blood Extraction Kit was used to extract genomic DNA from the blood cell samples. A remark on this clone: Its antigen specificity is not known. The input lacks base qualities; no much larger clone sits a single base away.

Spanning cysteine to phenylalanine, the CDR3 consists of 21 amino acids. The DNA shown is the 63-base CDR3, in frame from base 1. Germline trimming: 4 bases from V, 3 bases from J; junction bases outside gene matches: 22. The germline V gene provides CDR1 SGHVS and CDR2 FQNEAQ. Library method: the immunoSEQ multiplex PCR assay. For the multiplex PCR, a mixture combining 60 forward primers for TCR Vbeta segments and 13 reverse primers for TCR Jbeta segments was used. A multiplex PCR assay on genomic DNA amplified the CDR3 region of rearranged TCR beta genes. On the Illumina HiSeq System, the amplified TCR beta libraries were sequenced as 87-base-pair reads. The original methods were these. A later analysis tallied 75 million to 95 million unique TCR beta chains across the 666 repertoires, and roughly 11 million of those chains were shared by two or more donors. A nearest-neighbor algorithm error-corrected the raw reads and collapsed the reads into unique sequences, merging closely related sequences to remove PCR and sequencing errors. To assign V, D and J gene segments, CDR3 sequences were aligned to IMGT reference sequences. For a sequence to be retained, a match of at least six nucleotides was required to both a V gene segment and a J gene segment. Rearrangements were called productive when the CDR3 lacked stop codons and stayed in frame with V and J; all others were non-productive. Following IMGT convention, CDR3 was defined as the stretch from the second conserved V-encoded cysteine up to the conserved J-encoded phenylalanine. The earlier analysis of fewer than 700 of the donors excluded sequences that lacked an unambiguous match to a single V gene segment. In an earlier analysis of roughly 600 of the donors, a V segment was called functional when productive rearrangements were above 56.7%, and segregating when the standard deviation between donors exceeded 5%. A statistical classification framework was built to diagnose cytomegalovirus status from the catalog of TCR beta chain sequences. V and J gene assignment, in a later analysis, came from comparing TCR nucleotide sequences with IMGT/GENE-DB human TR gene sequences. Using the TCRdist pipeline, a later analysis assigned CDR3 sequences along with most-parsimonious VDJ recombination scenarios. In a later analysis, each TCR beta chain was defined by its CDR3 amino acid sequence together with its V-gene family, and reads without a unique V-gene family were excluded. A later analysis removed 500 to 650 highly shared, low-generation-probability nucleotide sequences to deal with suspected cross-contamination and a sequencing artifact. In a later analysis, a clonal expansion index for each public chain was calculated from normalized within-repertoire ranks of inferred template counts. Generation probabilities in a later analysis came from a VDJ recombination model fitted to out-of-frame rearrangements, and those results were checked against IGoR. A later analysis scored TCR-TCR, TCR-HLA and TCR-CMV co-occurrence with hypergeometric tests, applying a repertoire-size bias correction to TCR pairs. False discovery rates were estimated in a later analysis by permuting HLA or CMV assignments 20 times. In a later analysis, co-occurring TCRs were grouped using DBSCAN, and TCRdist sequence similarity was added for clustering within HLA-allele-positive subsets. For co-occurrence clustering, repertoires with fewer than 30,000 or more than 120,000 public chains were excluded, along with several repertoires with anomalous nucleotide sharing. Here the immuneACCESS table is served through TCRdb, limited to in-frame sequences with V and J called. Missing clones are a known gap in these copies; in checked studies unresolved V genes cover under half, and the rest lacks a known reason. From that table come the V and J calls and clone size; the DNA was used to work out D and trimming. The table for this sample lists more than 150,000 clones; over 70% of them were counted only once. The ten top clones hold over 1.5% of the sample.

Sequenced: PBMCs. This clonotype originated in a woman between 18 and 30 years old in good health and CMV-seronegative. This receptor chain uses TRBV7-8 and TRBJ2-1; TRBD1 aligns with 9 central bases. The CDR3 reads CASSSSGGTGFLQRGYNEQFF. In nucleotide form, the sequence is TGTGCCAGCAGCTCCTCTGGGGGGACAGGGTTCCTGCAGAGGGGCTACAATGAGCAGTTCTTC. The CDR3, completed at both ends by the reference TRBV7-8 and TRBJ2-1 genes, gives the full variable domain GAGVSQSPRYKVAKRGQDVALRCDPISGHVSLFWYQQALGQGPEFLTYFQNEAQLDKSGLPSDRFFAERPEGSVSTLKIQRTQQEDSAVYLCASSSSGGTGFLQRGYNEQFFGPGTRLTVL.